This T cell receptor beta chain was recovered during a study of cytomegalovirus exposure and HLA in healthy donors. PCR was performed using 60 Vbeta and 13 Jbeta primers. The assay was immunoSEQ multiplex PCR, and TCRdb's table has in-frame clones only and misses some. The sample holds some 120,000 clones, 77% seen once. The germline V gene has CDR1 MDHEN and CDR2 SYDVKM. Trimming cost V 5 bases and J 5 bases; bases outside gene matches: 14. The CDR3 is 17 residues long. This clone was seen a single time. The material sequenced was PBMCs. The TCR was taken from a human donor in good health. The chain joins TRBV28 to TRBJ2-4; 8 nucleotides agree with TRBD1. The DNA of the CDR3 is TGTGCCAGCAGTACTATTTTGGCACAGGGGGTGCAAAACATTCAGTACTTC. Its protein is CASSTILAQGVQNIQYF. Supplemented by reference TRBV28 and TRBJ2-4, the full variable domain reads DVKVTQSSRYLVKRTGEKVFLECVQDMDHENMFWYRQDPGLGLRLIYFSYDVKMKEKGDIPEGYSVSREKKERFSLILESASTNQTSMYLCASSTILAQGVQNIQYFGAGTRLSVL.